The clone carrying this T cell receptor (beta chain) was picked up many times. Its cognate antigen is unknown. This specimen belongs to a study of read filtering for tumor transcriptome and immune sequencing. Findings and limits, study-wide: Without single-read clonotypes, shared clonotype proportions correlated more between IR-seq and RNA-seq.

Molecular barcoded adaptors covering alpha/delta and beta/gamma chains were used on 400 to 450 ng RNA. TCRdb passed the reads through MiXCR, listing each CDR3 protein once. The sample includes some 30,000 distinct CDR3 sequences, roughly 20% of them seen just once. J lost 8 bases, V lost 3 bases, and 18 bases had no gene match. Germline V lookup: CDR1 KGHSH, CDR2 LQKENI. This CDR3 spans 18 amino acids. The sequenced material came from a population of CD138-negative cells sorted from bone marrow. The genes are TRBV18 and TRBJ2-1, with 8 nucleotides matching TRBD1. The clonotype comes from a donor aged 40 or older with multiple myeloma. CDR3 sequence reads: CASSPPLGRSGGKDEQFF. DNA of the CDR3: TGTGCCAGCTCACCCCCCTTGGGAAGGTCAGGGGGCAAGGATGAGCAGTTCTTC. The full variable domain, rest sourced from reference TRBV18 and TRBJ2-1, is NAGVMQNPRHLVRRRGQEARLRCSPMKGHSHVYWYRQLPEEGLKFMVYLQKENIIDESGMPKERFSAEFPKEGPSILRIQQVVRGDSAAYFCASSPPLGRSGGKDEQFFGPGTRLTVL.